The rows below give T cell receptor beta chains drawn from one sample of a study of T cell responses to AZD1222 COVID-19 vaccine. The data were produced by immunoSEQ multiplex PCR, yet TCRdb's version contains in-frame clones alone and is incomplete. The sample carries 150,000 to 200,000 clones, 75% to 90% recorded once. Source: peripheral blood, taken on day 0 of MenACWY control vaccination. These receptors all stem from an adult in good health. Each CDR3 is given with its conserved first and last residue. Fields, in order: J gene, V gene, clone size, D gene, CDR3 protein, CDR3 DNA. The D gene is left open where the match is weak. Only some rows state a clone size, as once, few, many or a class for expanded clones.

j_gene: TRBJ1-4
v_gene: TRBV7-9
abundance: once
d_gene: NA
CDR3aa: CASSSSGATNEKLFF
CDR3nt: TGTGCCAGCAGCTCCTCAGGGGCAACTAATGAAAAACTGTTTTTT

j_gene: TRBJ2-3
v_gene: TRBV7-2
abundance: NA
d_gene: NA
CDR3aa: CASSRTSTDTQYF
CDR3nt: TGTGCCAGCAGCAGAACTAGCACAGATACGCAGTATTTT

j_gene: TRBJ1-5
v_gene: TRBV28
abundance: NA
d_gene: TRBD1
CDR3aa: CASSRETGGNQPQHF
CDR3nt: TGTGCCAGCAGCCGCGAGACAGGGGGAAATCAGCCCCAGCATTTT

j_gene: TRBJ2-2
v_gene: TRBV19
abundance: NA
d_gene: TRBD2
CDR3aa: CASSPTSGGITGELFF
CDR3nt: TGTGCCAGTAGCCCGACTAGCGGGGGAATCACCGGGGAGCTGTTTTTT

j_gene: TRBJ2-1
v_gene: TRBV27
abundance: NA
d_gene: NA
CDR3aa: CASSSTTLGEQFF
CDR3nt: TGTGCCAGCAGTTCAACCACACTAGGTGAGCAGTTCTTC

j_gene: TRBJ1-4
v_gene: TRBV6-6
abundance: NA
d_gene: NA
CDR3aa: CASSYGVRSNEKLFF
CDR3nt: TGTGCCAGCAGTTACGGGGTCAGAAGTAATGAAAAACTGTTTTTT

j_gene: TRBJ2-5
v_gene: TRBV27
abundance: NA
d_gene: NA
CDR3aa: CASSLSGPGLAVETQYF
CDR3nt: TGTGCCAGCAGTTTATCAGGCCCGGGACTGGCGGTGGAGACCCAGTACTTC

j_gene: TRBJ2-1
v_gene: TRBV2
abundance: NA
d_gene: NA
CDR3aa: CASSEAIGRTINNEQFF
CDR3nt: TGTGCCAGCAGTGAAGCAATCGGTCGGACCATCAATAATGAGCAGTTCTTC

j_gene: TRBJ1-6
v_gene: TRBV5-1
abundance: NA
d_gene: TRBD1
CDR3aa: CASSRAGQENSPLHF
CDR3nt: TGCGCCAGCAGCAGGGCCGGACAGGAGAATTCACCCCTCCACTTT

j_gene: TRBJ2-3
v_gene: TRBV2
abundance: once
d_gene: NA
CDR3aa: CASRGYRDPDTQYF
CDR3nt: TGTGCCAGCAGGGGTTACAGGGACCCAGATACGCAGTATTTT

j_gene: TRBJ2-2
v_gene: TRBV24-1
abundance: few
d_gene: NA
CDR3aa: CATSDAAAGNTGELFF
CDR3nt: TGTGCCACCAGTGATGCGGCAGCCGGGAACACCGGGGAGCTGTTTTTT

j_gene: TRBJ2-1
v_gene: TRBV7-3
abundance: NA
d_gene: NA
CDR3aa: CASSYTAENYNEQFF
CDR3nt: TGTGCCAGCAGCTACACAGCGGAGAACTACAATGAGCAGTTCTTC

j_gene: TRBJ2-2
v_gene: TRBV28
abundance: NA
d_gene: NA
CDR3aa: CASSLMAAGWTGELFF
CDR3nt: TGTGCCAGCAGTTTGATGGCGGCAGGCTGGACCGGGGAGCTGTTTTTT

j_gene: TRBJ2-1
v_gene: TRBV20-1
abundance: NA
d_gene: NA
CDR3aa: CSASVGVGNEQFF
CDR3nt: TGCAGTGCTAGTGTGGGAGTGGGGAATGAGCAGTTCTTC

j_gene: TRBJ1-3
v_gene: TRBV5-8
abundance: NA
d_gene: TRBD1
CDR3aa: CASSFTRGGNTIYF
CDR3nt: TGTGCCAGCAGCTTCACCAGGGGGGGAAACACCATATATTTT

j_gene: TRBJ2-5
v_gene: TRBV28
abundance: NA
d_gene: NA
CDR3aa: CASTPQPGNQETQYF
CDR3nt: TGTGCCAGCACCCCACAGCCCGGGAACCAAGAGACCCAGTACTTC

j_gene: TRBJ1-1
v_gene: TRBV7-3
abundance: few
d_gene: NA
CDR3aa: CASSLTLLSAEAFF
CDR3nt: TGTGCCAGCAGCTTAACCCTTCTTAGCGCTGAAGCTTTCTTT

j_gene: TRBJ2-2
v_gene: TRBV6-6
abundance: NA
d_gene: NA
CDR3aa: CASSYAKSGSGELFF
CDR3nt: TGTGCCAGCAGTTACGCTAAAAGCGGGTCCGGGGAGCTGTTTTTT

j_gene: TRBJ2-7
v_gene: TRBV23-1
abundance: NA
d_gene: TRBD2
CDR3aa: CASSQWALAGAHEQYF
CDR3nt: TGCGCCAGCAGTCAATGGGCCCTAGCGGGAGCCCACGAGCAGTACTTC

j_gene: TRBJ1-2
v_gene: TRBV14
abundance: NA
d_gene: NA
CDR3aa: CASSQDVAGYYGYTF
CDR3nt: TGTGCCAGCAGCCAAGATGTGGCAGGATACTATGGCTACACCTTC

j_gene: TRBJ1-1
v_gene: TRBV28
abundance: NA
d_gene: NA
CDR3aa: CASSSAARENTEAFF
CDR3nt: TGTGCCAGCAGTTCGGCGGCCAGGGAGAACACTGAAGCTTTCTTT

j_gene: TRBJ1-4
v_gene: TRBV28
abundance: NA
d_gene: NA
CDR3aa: CASTGQATNEKLFF
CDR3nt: TGTGCCAGCACCGGACAAGCAACTAATGAAAAACTGTTTTTT

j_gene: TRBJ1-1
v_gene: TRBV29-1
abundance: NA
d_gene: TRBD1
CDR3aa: CSAGTGNTEAFF
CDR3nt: TGCAGCGCCGGGACAGGGAACACTGAAGCTTTCTTT

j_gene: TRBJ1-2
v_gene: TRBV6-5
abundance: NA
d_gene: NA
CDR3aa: CASSSGYNYGYTF
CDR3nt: TGTGCCAGCTCGTCAGGTTATAACTATGGCTACACCTTC

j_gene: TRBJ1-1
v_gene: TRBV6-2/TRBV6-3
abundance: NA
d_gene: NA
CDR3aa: CASSNLPIPGGTEAFF
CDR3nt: TGTGCCAGCAGCAACCTACCTATTCCCGGGGGCACTGAAGCTTTCTTT

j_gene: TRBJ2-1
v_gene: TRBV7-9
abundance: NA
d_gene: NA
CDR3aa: CASSPRRELVNEQFF
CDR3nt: TGTGCCAGCAGCCCTCGGCGCGAGCTCGTCAATGAGCAGTTCTTC

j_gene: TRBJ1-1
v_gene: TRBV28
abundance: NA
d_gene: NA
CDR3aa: CASRGVGNTEAFF
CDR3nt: TGTGCCAGCCGGGGGGTTGGTAACACTGAAGCTTTCTTT

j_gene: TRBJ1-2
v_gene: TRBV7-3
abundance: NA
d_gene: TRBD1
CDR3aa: CASSSSGQGMVYGYTF
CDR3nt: TGTGCCAGCAGCTCATCTGGACAGGGGATGGTCTATGGCTACACCTTC

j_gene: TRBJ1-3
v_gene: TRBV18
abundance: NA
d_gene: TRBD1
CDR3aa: CASSPTSPGTGFGNTIYF
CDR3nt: TGTGCCAGCTCACCAACCTCCCCCGGGACAGGGTTCGGAAACACCATATATTTT

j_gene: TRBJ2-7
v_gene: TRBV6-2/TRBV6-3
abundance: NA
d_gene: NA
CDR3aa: CASSYSSGDPYEQYF
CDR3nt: TGTGCCAGCAGTTACTCGAGTGGGGATCCCTACGAGCAGTACTTC

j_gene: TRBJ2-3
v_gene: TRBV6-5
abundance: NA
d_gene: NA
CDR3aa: CASSYGGARNTQYF
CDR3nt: TGTGCCAGCAGTTACGGGGGGGCGAGGAATACGCAGTATTTT

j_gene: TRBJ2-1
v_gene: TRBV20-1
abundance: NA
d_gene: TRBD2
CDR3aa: CSASELGGSSDEQFF
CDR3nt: TGCAGTGCTAGTGAGTTAGGCGGGAGTAGCGATGAGCAGTTCTTC

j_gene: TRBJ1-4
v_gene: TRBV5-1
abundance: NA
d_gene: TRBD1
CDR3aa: CASSVGTGEKLFF
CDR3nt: TGCGCCAGCAGCGTGGGGACAGGGGAAAAACTGTTTTTT

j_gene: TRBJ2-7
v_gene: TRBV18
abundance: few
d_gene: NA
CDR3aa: CASSDFSYEQYF
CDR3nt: TGTGCCAGCTCAGATTTTTCCTACGAGCAGTACTTC

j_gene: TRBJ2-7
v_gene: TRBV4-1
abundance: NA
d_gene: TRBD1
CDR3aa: CASSLRTGDYEQYF
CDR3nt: TGCGCCAGCAGCCTGAGGACAGGGGACTACGAGCAGTACTTC

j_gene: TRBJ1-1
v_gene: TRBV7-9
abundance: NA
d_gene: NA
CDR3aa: CASSLTGGRGQTEAFF
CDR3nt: TGTGCCAGCAGCCTGACGGGGGGCCGGGGGCAGACTGAAGCTTTCTTT

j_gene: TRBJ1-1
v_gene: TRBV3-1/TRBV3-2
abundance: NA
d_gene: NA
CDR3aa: CASSRNAGWDTEAFF
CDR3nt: TGTGCCAGCAGCAGAAACGCAGGCTGGGACACTGAAGCTTTCTTT

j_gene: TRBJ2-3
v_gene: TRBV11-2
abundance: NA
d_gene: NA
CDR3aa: CASSFFVASEVTDTQYF
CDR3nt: TGTGCCAGCAGCTTTTTCGTTGCTAGCGAAGTCACAGATACGCAGTATTTT

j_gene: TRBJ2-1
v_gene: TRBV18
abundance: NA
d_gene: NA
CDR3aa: CASSPYVGYNEQFF
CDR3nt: TGTGCCAGCTCACCCTACGTGGGGTACAATGAGCAGTTCTTC

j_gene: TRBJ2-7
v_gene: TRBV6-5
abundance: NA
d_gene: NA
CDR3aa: CASSYSGYGYEQYF
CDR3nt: TGTGCCAGCAGTTATTCCGGGTATGGTTACGAGCAGTACTTC

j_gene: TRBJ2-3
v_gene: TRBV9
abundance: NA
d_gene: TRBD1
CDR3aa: CASGTRDRGVDTQYF
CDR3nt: TGTGCCAGCGGTACCCGGGACAGGGGGGTAGATACGCAGTATTTT

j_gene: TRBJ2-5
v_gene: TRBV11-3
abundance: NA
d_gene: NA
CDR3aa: CASSLDGGDETQYF
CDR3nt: TGTGCCAGCAGCTTAGATGGAGGGGATGAGACCCAGTACTTC

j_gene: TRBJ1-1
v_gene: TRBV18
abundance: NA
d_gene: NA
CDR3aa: CASSPPWQTSGLEAFF
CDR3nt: TGTGCCAGCTCACCACCTTGGCAGACCTCCGGGTTGGAAGCTTTCTTT

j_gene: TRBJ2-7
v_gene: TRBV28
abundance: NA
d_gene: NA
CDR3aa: CASSIGRELTYEQYF
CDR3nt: TGTGCCAGCAGTATAGGACGGGAACTTACCTACGAGCAGTACTTC

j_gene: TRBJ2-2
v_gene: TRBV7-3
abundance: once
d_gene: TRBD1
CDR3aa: CASSLTRTGNTGELFF
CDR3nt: TGTGCCAGCAGCTTAACGCGGACAGGGAACACCGGGGAGCTGTTTTTT

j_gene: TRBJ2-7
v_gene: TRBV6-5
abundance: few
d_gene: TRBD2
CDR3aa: CASSYSGGGSSYEQYF
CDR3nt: TGTGCCAGCAGTTACTCCGGGGGAGGGAGCTCCTACGAGCAGTACTTC

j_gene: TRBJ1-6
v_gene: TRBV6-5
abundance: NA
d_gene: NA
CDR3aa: CASRQGLSYNSPLHF
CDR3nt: TGTGCCAGCAGACAAGGGTTGTCCTACAATTCACCCCTCCACTTT

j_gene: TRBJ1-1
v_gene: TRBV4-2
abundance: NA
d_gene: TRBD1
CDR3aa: CASSPRQGGTEAFF
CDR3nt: TGTGCCAGCAGCCCCCGACAGGGGGGAACTGAAGCTTTCTTT

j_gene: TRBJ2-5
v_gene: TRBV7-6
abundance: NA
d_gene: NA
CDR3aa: CASSPTGETQYF
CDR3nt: TGTGCCAGCAGCCCCACCGGGGAGACCCAGTACTTC

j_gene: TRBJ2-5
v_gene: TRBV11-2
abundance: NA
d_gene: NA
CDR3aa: CASSFWQAPQETQYF
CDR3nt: TGTGCCAGCAGCTTTTGGCAGGCCCCCCAAGAGACCCAGTACTTC

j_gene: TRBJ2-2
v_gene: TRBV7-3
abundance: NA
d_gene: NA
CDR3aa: CASSLTGTGELFF
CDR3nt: TGTGCCAGCAGCTTAACAGGCACCGGGGAGCTGTTTTTT

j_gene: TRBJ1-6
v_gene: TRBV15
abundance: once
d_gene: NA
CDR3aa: CATSRDGGVGSPLHF
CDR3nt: TGTGCCACCAGCAGAGATGGGGGGGTCGGGTCACCCCTCCACTTT